One sample yielded the 26 T cell receptor beta chains listed below, sequenced in a study of metastatic and nonmetastatic thyroid tumors. No treatment had been given to any patient before thyroid surgery. TCRdb re-called the PCR reads through MiXCR. The data show roughly 40,000 clones, 9.5% to 13% seen once. The sequencing sample was made of blood. Receptors originate from a male donor with papillary thyroid cancer or a benign thyroid nodule (not recorded which). Some clones in this sample may be carry-over from other donors' samples.

This clone has a count of ten or more. V and J are TRBV27 and TRBJ2-1; TRBD2 matches at 11 bases. Germline V gives CDR1 MNHEY, CDR2 SMNVEV (reference sequence). CDR3 length equals 16 residues. Trimming at V came to 5 bases and at J to 4 bases, leaving 7 bases not matched to a gene. CDR3: CASSRALAGVYNEQFF. CDR3 coding DNA: TGTGCCAGCAGTAGAGCACTAGCGGGAGTATACAATGAGCAGTTCTTC.

There are many counts of this clone. The CDR3 is CASSLTGYEQFF. The CDR3 nucleotides are TGTGCCAGCAGCCTTACTGGGTATGAGCAGTTCTTC. The chain links TRBV11-3 to TRBJ2-1; no clear D. Between the trimmed V and J ends, which lost 5 bases and 8 bases, there was a span of 10 bases. Germline V gives CDR1 SGHNT, CDR2 YENEEA. This CDR3 comprises 12 residues.

This clone occurred a few times. The CDR3 DNA sequence: TGTGCCAGCAGCAACCGGGACAGGGGGCTAAATGGGAATGAGCAGTTCTTC. Translated: CASSNRDRGLNGNEQFF. The chain links TRBV7-3 to TRBJ2-1; 12 positions match TRBD1. The V gene end was trimmed by 5 bases and the J gene end by 7 bases; junction bases not matched to a gene: 12. Germline assignment: CDR1 SGHTA and CDR2 FQGTGA. The CDR3 is made up of 17 amino acids.

This clone turned up a few times. A read error may explain this, as a much larger clone is one base away. The chain joins TRBV29-1 to TRBJ1-5; weak D call: TRBD1 (6 bases). The germline V and J ends were trimmed by 6 bases and 3 bases, with 15 bases remaining between them. The length of the CDR3 is 14 residues. The germline V gene encodes CDR1 SQVTM and CDR2 ANQGSEA. The chain's CDR3 is CSVSEGGVNQPQHF. DNA for the CDR3: TGCAGCGTCTCGGAGGGGGGCGTCAATCAGCCCCAGCATTTT.

This clone appeared once. The genes are TRBV19 and TRBJ2-7; D remains unclear. The CDR3 totals 16 residues. In germline, CDR1 is LNHDA, CDR2 SQIVND (reference sequence). The V and J ends lost 1 base and 3 bases respectively, with 16 bases between them. The CDR3 DNA is TGTGCCAGTAGTATAGCCCCAGCCTCGACGGTCTACGAGCAGTACTTC. Translating it yields CASSIAPASTVYEQYF.

The table lists this clone with many counts. This sequence joins TRBV15 and TRBJ2-2; 9 nucleotides match TRBD1. The germline CDR1 and CDR2 sequences are LNHNV and YYDKDF (reference sequence). The junction had 2 bases not matched to a gene; V was cut back by 2 bases and J by 4 bases. This CDR3 contains 15 residues. CDR3 loop: CATSRKGQGTGELFF. In DNA form, the CDR3 reads TGTGCCACCAGCAGAAAGGGACAGGGCACCGGGGAGCTGTTTTTT. The full variable domain, its missing parts supplied by reference TRBV15 and TRBJ2-2, is DAMVIQNPRYQVTQFGKPVTLSCSQTLNHNVMYWYQQKSSQAPKLLFHYYDKDFNNEADTPDNFQSRRPNTSFCFLDIRSPGLGDTAMYLCATSRKGQGTGELFFGEGSRLTVL.

This clone was detected ten times or more. V is TRBV9 and J is TRBJ2-2, with a weak D call TRBD2 (5 bases). The germline V and J ends were trimmed by 0 bases and 7 bases, with 16 bases remaining between them. Germline loops: CDR1 SGDLS, CDR2 YYNGEE. This CDR3 comprises 16 residues. CDR3 amino acids: CASSVEFQDGDGELFF. The DNA of the CDR3 is TGTGCCAGCAGCGTAGAATTTCAGGACGGGGACGGGGAGCTGTTTTTT.

In this sample, this clone turned up many times. Since a much larger clone is just one base distant, this may be a read error. The rearrangement joins TRBV7-9 to TRBJ2-1; D is uncertain. The CDR3 is 12 residues long. Germline values: CDR1 SEHNR, CDR2 FQNEAQ (reference sequence). The CDR3 loop is CAGSSTYNEQFF. CDR3 coding DNA: TGTGCCGGCAGCTCGACGTACAATGAGCAGTTCTTC.

The chain recombines TRBV30 with TRBJ1-4; D not resolved. V was clipped by 3 bases and J by 6 bases, with 14 bases between them. CDR3 length: 14 residues. Germline V lookup: CDR1 GTSNPN, CDR2 SVGIG (reference sequence). The CDR3, as DNA: TGTGCCTGGAGCGAGGATTCAGTGGATGAAAAACTGTTTTTT. Protein: CAWSEDSVDEKLFF. Using reference TRBV30 and TRBJ1-4 for the parts outside the CDR3, the full variable domain is SQTIHQWPATLVQPVGSPLSLECTVEGTSNPNLYWYRQAAGRGLQLLFYSVGIGQISSEVPQNLSASRPQDRQFILSSKKLLLSDSGFYLCAWSEDSVDEKLFFGSGTQLSVL.

This clone has ten or more counts. The gene calls are TRBV9 and TRBJ1-6, with 9 nucleotides matching TRBD1. Germline lookup yields CDR1 SGDLS and CDR2 YYNGEE. Trimming took 1 base from V and 9 from J; bases not matched to a gene: 5. This CDR3 comprises 15 residues. In DNA, the CDR3 is TGTGCCAGCAGCGTATCGGGGACAGGGCCTTCACCCCTCCACTTT. It translates to CASSVSGTGPSPLHF.

This clone was seen repeatedly, ten times or more. This rearrangement joins TRBV27 to TRBJ2-5, with D possibly being TRBD2 (6 bases). Germline V gene sequence: CDR1 MNHEY, CDR2 SMNVEV (reference sequence). The V end was cut by 3 bases, the J end by 5 bases, with 16 bases between. The CDR3 contains 15 residues. In DNA form, the CDR3 reads TGTGCCAGCAGTTTGAAGGAGGGCCTCAGGGAGACCCAGTACTTC. Its protein product is CASSLKEGLRETQYF.

This clone was found many times. For the CDR3, the DNA is TGCAGTGCGGAGGGGGGGCTAAACCTCTACAATGAGCAGTTCTTC. Encoded protein: CSAEGGLNLYNEQFF. V is TRBV20-1 and J is TRBJ2-1, with D perhaps matching TRBD2 (7 bases). The germline V and J ends were trimmed by 6 bases and 3 bases, with 18 bases remaining between them. There are 15 residues in the CDR3. Germline V gene data show CDR1 as DFQATT and CDR2 as SNEGSKA (reference sequence).

At least ten counts were recorded for this clone. The CDR3 reads CAGASGVITGELFF. CDR3 nucleotides: TGTGCCGGCGCTTCTGGGGTGATCACCGGGGAGCTGTTTTTT. V is TRBV12-3 or TRBV12-4 and J is TRBJ2-2; D is ambiguous. The CDR3 spans 14 residues. V was trimmed by 11 bases and J by 4 bases, leaving 17 bases between them.

In the case of this clone: A much more abundant neighbour one base away suggests this may be a read error. V usage is TRBV25-1 and J usage is TRBJ1-1; TRBD1 matches at 11 bases. V shed 7 bases and J 4 bases; nucleotides not matched to a gene: 14. The length of the CDR3 is 17 residues. Germline lookup yields CDR1 MGHDK and CDR2 SYGVNS. The CDR3 loop is CASIPEARDRGFTEAFF. CDR3 bases: TGTGCCAGCATCCCCGAAGCCCGGGACAGGGGGTTCACTGAAGCTTTCTTT.

In this sample, this clone turned up many times. The chain uses TRBV28 and TRBJ2-3; D ambiguous. The V end was cut by 2 bases, the J end by 3 bases, with 12 bases between. CDR3 length: 15 residues. Germline loops: CDR1 MDHEN, CDR2 SYDVKM. For the CDR3, the DNA is TGTGCCAGCAGTTTAGGGCAGGCTCGTACAGATACGCAGTATTTT. This gives the protein CASSLGQARTDTQYF.

As to this clone: Its ends do not fully match the called genes, so a read error is possible. The CDR3 bases are TGTGCCAGCAGCTCGTGTGGGAGTGATGAGCAGCTCTTC. Its protein is CASSSCGSDEQLF. V is TRBV7-2 and J is TRBJ2-1; D perhaps matches TRBD2 (5 bases). The CDR3 runs to 13 residues. Germline CDR1 and CDR2: SGHTA and FQGNSA.

This clone was seen just once. The chain joins TRBV30 to TRBJ2-2; TRBD2 matches at 7 bases. Losses at the gene ends were 4 bases for V and 8 bases for J; bases not matched to a gene: 7. There are 13 residues in the CDR3. Looked up from germline, CDR1 is GTSNPN and CDR2 is SVGIG (reference sequence). The CDR3 here is CAWIVRREGELFF. CDR3 coding DNA: TGTGCCTGGATTGTCCGGCGGGAGGGGGAGCTGTTTTTT.

The chain joins TRBV11-2 to TRBJ2-7; perhaps TRBD2 as D (6 bases). The length of the CDR3 is 15 residues. CDR1 SGHAT and CDR2 FQNNGV come from the germline V gene. Trimming cost V 5 bases and J 2 bases, with 16 bases left between them. CDR3 in amino acids: CASSKSGTSAYEQYF. The CDR3 DNA is TGTGCCAGCAGCAAGTCCGGGACTTCTGCCTACGAGCAGTACTTC.

Comment on this clone: A much larger clone differs by one base, so this may be a read error. The gene calls are TRBV7-9 and TRBJ1-2, with 7 bases aligning to TRBD1. J gave up 6 bases and V 9 bases, and 13 bases lay outside the gene matches. Germline V lookup: CDR1 SEHNR, CDR2 FQNEAQ (reference sequence). CDR3 length: 14 residues. CDR3 DNA sequence: TGTGCCAGAAGCGGGGTCGGGACAGCAAATGGCTACACCTTC. Translated, it gives CARSGVGTANGYTF.

This clone is categorized as medium-sized. The J gene is TRBJ1-2, the V gene TRBV28; the match to TRBD1 covers 10 bases. Germline CDR1 reads MDHEN; CDR2 reads SYDVKM. The CDR3 runs to 15 residues. The trim removed 7 bases at V and 6 bases at J, leaving 11 bases unmatched. This CDR3 reads CASTGGADRGNGYTF. The CDR3 DNA follows: TGTGCCAGCACCGGAGGAGCGGACAGGGGGAATGGCTACACCTTC.

This clone has a handful of counts. A single base separates this from a much larger clone, so it may be a read error. The gene calls are TRBV6-1 and TRBJ1-2; tentatively, D is TRBD1 (6 bases). CDR1 MNHNS and CDR2 SASEGT come from the germline V gene. CDR3 size: 14 residues. V lost 7 bases and J 4 bases, leaving 16 bases between the germline ends. CDR3 nucleotides: TGTGCCAGCATCAAAACCAGGACAGCCTATGGCTACACCTTC. It translates to CASIKTRTAYGYTF.

This clone was seen ten or more times. The rearrangement links TRBV20-1 to TRBJ2-3; possibly TRBD1 or TRBD2 for D (6 bases each). The germline V gene encodes CDR1 DFQATT and CDR2 SNEGSKA (reference sequence). The CDR3 is 14 amino acids. V lost 6 bases, J lost 3 bases, and 16 bases lay in between. This chain's CDR3 is CSAPRRGTTDTQYF. CDR3 bases: TGCAGTGCCCCCCGTCGCGGGACAACAGATACGCAGTATTTT.

This clone was seen many times. This sequence joins TRBV19 and TRBJ2-3; 7 nucleotides align to TRBD2. From germline, CDR1 is LNHDA and CDR2 SQIVND (reference sequence). The J segment lost 1 base and the V segment lost 5 bases, leaving 3 bases of the junction unmatched. CDR3 size: 14 residues. The CDR3 coding sequence is TGTGCCAGTAGTGCTAGCGGTGGCACAGATACGCAGTATTTT. It encodes CASSASGGTDTQYF.

The rearrangement joins TRBV5-1 to TRBJ2-1; perhaps TRBD1 as D (5 bases). The CDR3 is made up of 13 amino acids. CDR1 is SGHRS and CDR2 is YFSETQ in the germline V gene. Trimming removed 5 bases from V and 3 bases from J, with 9 bases in between. In DNA form, the CDR3 reads TGCGCCAGCAGATTAGGGGACTACAATGAGCAGTTCTTC. The encoded protein is CASRLGDYNEQFF.

A word on this clone: At one boundary the junction diverges from the germline segment, which might be a read error. CDR3 amino acids: CAISLAGGGFYEQYF. The CDR3 coding sequence is TGTGCCATCAGCTTAGCGGGAGGCGGTTTCTACGAGCAGTACTTT. The chain joins TRBV7-2 to TRBJ2-7; 10 bases match TRBD2. Looked up from germline, CDR1 is SGHTA and CDR2 is FQGNSA. The length of the CDR3 is 15 residues.

Many counts were recorded for this clone. The genes are TRBV28 and TRBJ1-5; D gene unclear. The CDR3 runs 17 residues. The V end was cut by 6 bases, the J end by 0 bases, with 18 bases between. Looked up from germline, CDR1 is MDHEN and CDR2 is SYDVKM. CDR3 region: CASRSSASPYSNQPQHF. Here the CDR3 DNA reads TGTGCCAGCAGGTCTTCAGCGTCCCCCTATAGCAATCAGCCCCAGCATTTT.